The rows below give T cell receptor beta chains drawn from one sample of a study of post-analysis software for immune sequencing data. TCRdb recomputed calls from the PCR reads with MiXCR, one row per CDR3 protein. Here the sample spans 350,000 to 500,000 distinct CDR3 sequences, 35% to 45% being singletons. Material: blood. The receptors stem from a girl aged 2 to 10 with multiple sclerosis. The CDR3 runs from the conserved cysteine through the conserved F or W. The D gene is left open where the match is weak. Clone size, where shown, is once, few, many, or a class for clones that have expanded.

D gene	V gene	J gene	clone size	CDR3 DNA	CDR3 protein
NA	TRBV4-1	TRBJ1-5	few	TGCGCCAGCAGCCAAGATCCCCTCAGGGGTAGGGGCAATCAGCCCCAGCATTTT	CASSQDPLRGRGNQPQHF
TRBD2	TRBV12-3/TRBV12-4	TRBJ2-1	few	TGTGCCAGCAGTGATTCGACTAGCGGGAAAGCTCCGAGAGACAATGAGCAGTTCTTC	CASSDSTSGKAPRDNEQFF
TRBD1	TRBV7-9	TRBJ1-1	NA	TGTGCCAGCAGGTTGCGGGGACAGGCGATGAACACTGAAGCTTTCTTT	CASRLRGQAMNTEAFF
NA	TRBV12-3/TRBV12-4	TRBJ2-3	NA	TGTGCCAGCAGTTTTCTAGGGACTAGCACAGATACGCAGTATTTT	CASSFLGTSTDTQYF
NA	TRBV24-1	TRBJ2-3	few	TGTGCCACCAGTGATGGCAGACAGGAGACAGATACGCAGTATTTT	CATSDGRQETDTQYF
NA	TRBV28	TRBJ2-5	once	TGTGCCAGCAGTTCCCCGGGAACCCTGGAGGAGACCCAGTACTTC	CASSSPGTLEETQYF
NA	TRBV7-9	TRBJ2-4	NA	TGTGCCAGCAGCCACTTGGGGGGCGGTTTCCGGTACTTC	CASSHLGGGFRYF
NA	TRBV29-1	TRBJ2-3	NA	TGCAGCTCCTCCCCAGGGGACGGCACAGATACGCAGTATTTT	CSSSPGDGTDTQYF
NA	TRBV5-6	TRBJ1-6	NA	TGTGCCAGCAGCTTGGGAGGGCCGGGCCGTGGATATAATTCACCCCTCCACTTT	CASSLGGPGRGYNSPLHF
TRBD1	TRBV24-1	TRBJ2-6	few	TGTGCCACCAGTGATCCCGCCGGGACAGGGGACTCCTCTGGGGCCAACGTCCTGACTTTC	CATSDPAGTGDSSGANVLTF
TRBD1	TRBV29-1	TRBJ1-1	NA	TGCAGCGTCTACAGGGGTTTAGGCCTGGGCGCTGAAGCTTTCTTT	CSVYRGLGLGAEAFF
NA	TRBV25-1	TRBJ2-6	NA	TGTGCCGGCAGTGAATTCGTAAGCTCTGGGGCCAACGTCCTGACTTTC	CAGSEFVSSGANVLTF
TRBD1	TRBV20-1	TRBJ2-1	NA	TGCAGTGCTAGATTTGCAGGGGGTCAAATCGGATCCTACAATGAGCAGTTCTTC	CSARFAGGQIGSYNEQFF
NA	TRBV12-3/TRBV12-4	TRBJ1-5	NA	TGTGCCAGCAGCAGCTGGGAGAGTCAGCCCCAGCATTTT	CASSSWESQPQHF
TRBD1	TRBV20-1	TRBJ1-5	NA	TGCAGTGCGAGTACTCAGGGGGCAAGTCAGCCCCAGCATTTT	CSASTQGASQPQHF
NA	TRBV5-5	TRBJ2-5	NA	TGTGCCAGCAGCTCCACAGGGATGGAAGAGACCCAGTACTTC	CASSSTGMEETQYF
NA	TRBV5-1	TRBJ2-7	NA	TGCGCCAGCAGCGCCGGGACGGACGTGGAATACGAGCAGTACTTC	CASSAGTDVEYEQYF
NA	TRBV7-9	TRBJ2-7	few	TGTGCCAGCAGCTTCAACGGTAGGGGGGAGCAGTACTTC	CASSFNGRGEQYF
TRBD2	TRBV14	TRBJ2-5	few	TGTGCCAGCAGCCCCGGGACTCTTAGCGGGGGACAGACCCAGTACTTC	CASSPGTLSGGQTQYF
TRBD2	TRBV7-3	TRBJ2-5	few	TGTGCCAGCGCCCAAAGGTTCGGGACTAGCGGGGGGCACGAGCAAGAGACCCAGTACTTC	CASAQRFGTSGGHEQETQYF
NA	TRBV29-1	TRBJ2-1	NA	TGCAGCGTTGATCTGGTCCGCTACAATGAGCAGTTCTTC	CSVDLVRYNEQFF
NA	TRBV9	TRBJ1-1	NA	TGTGCCAGCAGCGGTGGACAGCGAGACATGAACACTGAAGCTTTCTTT	CASSGGQRDMNTEAFF
NA	TRBV20-1	TRBJ2-5	NA	TGCAGTGCACTCGAGGAGACCCAGTACTTC	CSALEETQYF
NA	TRBV4-3	TRBJ2-1	few	TGCGCCAGCAGCCAACCGCTAGCGTCCTACAATGAGCAGTTCTTC	CASSQPLASYNEQFF
TRBD2	TRBV20-1	TRBJ2-3	NA	TGCAGTGCAACCCGACTAGCGGGAGGGACAGATACGCAGTATTTT	CSATRLAGGTDTQYF
NA	TRBV21-1	TRBJ1-4	few	TGTGCCAGCAGCAAGAGACAGGGTGCAACTAATGAAAAACTGTTTTTT	CASSKRQGATNEKLFF
NA	TRBV30	TRBJ2-1	few	TGTGCCTGGAGTATGGGGTACAATGAGCAGTTCTTC	CAWSMGYNEQFF
NA	TRBV4-2	TRBJ2-3	NA	TGTGCCAGCAGCCAAGATCCAGCTCGGAGGGGGGACACAGATACGCAGTATTTT	CASSQDPARRGDTDTQYF
NA	TRBV28	TRBJ2-1	NA	TGTGCCAGTGACACTAGCACCAATGAGCAGTTCTTC	CASDTSTNEQFF
NA	TRBV11-2	TRBJ2-1	NA	TGTGCCAGCAGCTTAGAGACTGCCAGCTCCTACAATGAGCAGTTCTTC	CASSLETASSYNEQFF
NA	TRBV28	TRBJ1-4	once	TGTGCCAGCGTCCCAGGGAATACCGAAAAACTGTTTTTT	CASVPGNTEKLFF
TRBD1	TRBV4-1	TRBJ1-2	NA	TGCGCCAGCAGCCAGGAGAACAGGGGGACGCGTTACTATGGCTACACCTTC	CASSQENRGTRYYGYTF
NA	TRBV7-2	TRBJ2-4	NA	TGTGCCAGCAGCGGAATCGGGAACTTAGCCAAAAACATTCAGTACTTC	CASSGIGNLAKNIQYF
NA	TRBV5-1	TRBJ2-3	NA	TGCGCCAGCAGCTTGTTTGAGGGCACAGATACGCAGTATTTT	CASSLFEGTDTQYF
TRBD2	TRBV28	TRBJ2-1	few	TGTGCCAGCAGTTCCCGACTAGCGGGACCCTACAATGAGCAGTTCTTC	CASSSRLAGPYNEQFF
NA	TRBV4-2	TRBJ2-7	NA	TGTGCCAGCAGCCAAGAGAATACCTACGAGCAGTACTTC	CASSQENTYEQYF
NA	TRBV3-1	TRBJ2-7	few	TGTGCCAGCAGCAAAGGCCGTACAAGGAACTCGCAGTACTTC	CASSKGRTRNSQYF
TRBD1	TRBV29-1	TRBJ2-1	NA	TGCAGCGTTGACAGGGGGAATGAGCAGTTCTTC	CSVDRGNEQFF
TRBD2	TRBV4-1	TRBJ2-3	few	TGCGCCAGCAGGAACCTCTTGGAGCGGGAGGTTGACACAGATACGCAGTATTTT	CASRNLLEREVDTDTQYF
TRBD2	TRBV15	TRBJ2-1	NA	TGTGCCACCAGCAGAGAAGGGACTAGCGGTCCCTACAATGAGCAGTTCTTC	CATSREGTSGPYNEQFF
NA	TRBV20-1	TRBJ2-7	NA	TGCAGTGCTAGAGTCCCCGGAGGGAGCTCCTACGAGCAGTACTTC	CSARVPGGSSYEQYF
TRBD2	TRBV7-9	TRBJ2-1	NA	TGTGCCAGCAGACCAGGACTAGCGAGCTCCTACAATGAGCAGTTCTTC	CASRPGLASSYNEQFF
NA	TRBV6-2/TRBV6-3	TRBJ1-1	NA	TGTGCCAGCAGTCTGACCACGGACGTGAACACTGAAGCTTTCTTT	CASSLTTDVNTEAFF
NA	TRBV9	TRBJ2-7	NA	TGTGCCAGCAGCGCCGGACTCTCTGGGTACGAGCAGTACTTC	CASSAGLSGYEQYF
TRBD1	TRBV12-3/TRBV12-4	TRBJ1-2	few	TGTGCCAGCAGGCAGACAGGGTTAACTGTCTATGGCTACACCTTC	CASRQTGLTVYGYTF
TRBD2	TRBV12-3/TRBV12-4	TRBJ2-7	NA	TGTGCCAGCAGAACTAGCGGGGCTACCTACGAGCAGTACTTC	CASRTSGATYEQYF
NA	TRBV10-3	TRBJ1-4	NA	TGTGCCATCGCCTCTGTAGGGGGAGATGAAAAACTGTTTTTT	CAIASVGGDEKLFF
NA	TRBV6-6	TRBJ2-5	NA	TGTGCCAGCAGTTACTATGGGTGGCGGGACCAAGAGACCCAGTACTTC	CASSYYGWRDQETQYF
NA	TRBV14	TRBJ2-3	few	TGTGCCAGCAGCCAAGACCTGTTTACAGCAGATACGCAGTATTTT	CASSQDLFTADTQYF
NA	TRBV9	TRBJ1-1	few	TGTGCCAGCAGCGTAGACAGCCTGAACACTGAAGCTTTCTTT	CASSVDSLNTEAFF
NA	TRBV18	TRBJ2-5	NA	TGTGCCAGCTCACCTGGACGTGGGGAGACCCAGTACTTC	CASSPGRGETQYF